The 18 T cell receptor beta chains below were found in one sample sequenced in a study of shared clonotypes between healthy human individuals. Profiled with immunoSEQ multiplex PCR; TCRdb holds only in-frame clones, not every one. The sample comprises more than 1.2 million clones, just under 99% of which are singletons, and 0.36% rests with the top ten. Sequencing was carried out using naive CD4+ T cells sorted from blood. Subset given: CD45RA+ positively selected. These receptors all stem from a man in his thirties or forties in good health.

CDR3 loop: CASRLTGGAGGYTF. CDR3 bases: TGTGCCAGCAGGCTGACAGGGGGCGCCGGTGGCTACACCTTC. V is TRBV6-1 and J is TRBJ1-2; the match to TRBD1 covers 10 bases. Germline lookup yields CDR1 MNHNS and CDR2 SASEGT. CDR3 size: 14 residues. V shed 6 bases, J shed 7 bases, and the junction held 8 bases outside the gene matches.

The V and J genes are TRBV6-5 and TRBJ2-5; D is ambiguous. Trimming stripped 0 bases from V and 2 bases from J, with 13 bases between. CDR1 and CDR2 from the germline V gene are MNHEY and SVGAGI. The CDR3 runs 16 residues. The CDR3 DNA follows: TGTGCCAGCAGTTACTCCCTTCCCAGATATCAAGAGACCCAGTACTTC. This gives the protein CASSYSLPRYQETQYF.

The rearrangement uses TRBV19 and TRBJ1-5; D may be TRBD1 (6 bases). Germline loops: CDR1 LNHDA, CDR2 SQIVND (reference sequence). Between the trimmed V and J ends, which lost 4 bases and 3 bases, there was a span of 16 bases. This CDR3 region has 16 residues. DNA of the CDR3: TGTGCCAGTAGTACCCGGGGAGGGGGTGTCAATCAGCCCCAGCATTTT. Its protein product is CASSTRGGGVNQPQHF.

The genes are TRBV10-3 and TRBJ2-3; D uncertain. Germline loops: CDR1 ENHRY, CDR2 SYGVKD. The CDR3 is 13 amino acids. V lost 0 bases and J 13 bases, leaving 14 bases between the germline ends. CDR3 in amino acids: CAISESRPSREYF. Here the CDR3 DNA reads TGTGCCATCAGTGAGTCTAGACCCAGCCGGGAGTATTTT.

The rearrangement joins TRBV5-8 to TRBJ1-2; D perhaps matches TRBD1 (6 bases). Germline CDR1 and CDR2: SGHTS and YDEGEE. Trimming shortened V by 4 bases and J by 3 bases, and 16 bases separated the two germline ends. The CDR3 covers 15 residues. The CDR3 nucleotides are TGTGCCAGCAGCACGACAGGACCACCCCACTATGGCTACACCTTC. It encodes CASSTTGPPHYGYTF.

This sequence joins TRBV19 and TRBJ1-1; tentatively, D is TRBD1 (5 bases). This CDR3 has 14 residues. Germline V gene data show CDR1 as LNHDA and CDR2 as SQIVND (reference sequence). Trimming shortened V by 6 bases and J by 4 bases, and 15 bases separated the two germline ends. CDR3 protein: CASSQGQGSTEAFF. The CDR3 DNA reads TGTGCCAGTAGCCAAGGCCAGGGTAGCACTGAAGCTTTCTTT.

The CDR3 protein is CSVEKDRPIESYNEQFF. Here the CDR3 DNA reads TGCAGCGTTGAAAAGGACAGACCCATAGAGTCCTACAATGAGCAGTTCTTC. The gene calls are TRBV29-1 and TRBJ2-1, with D perhaps TRBD1 (6 bases). The CDR3 has 17 amino acids. Deletions cut 2 bases from V and 1 base from J, with 18 bases between. Per the germline V gene, CDR1 is SQVTM and CDR2 is ANQGSEA.

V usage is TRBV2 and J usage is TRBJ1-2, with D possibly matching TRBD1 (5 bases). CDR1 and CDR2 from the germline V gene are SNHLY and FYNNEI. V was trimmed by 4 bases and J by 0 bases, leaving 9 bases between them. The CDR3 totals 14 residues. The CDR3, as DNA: TGTGCCAGCAGTGGCAGGGATACTAACTATGGCTACACCTTC. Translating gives CASSGRDTNYGYTF. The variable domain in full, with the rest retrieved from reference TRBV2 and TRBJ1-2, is EPEVTQTPSHQVTQMGQEVILRCVPISNHLYFYWYRQILGQKVEFLVSFYNNEISEKSEIFDDQFSVERPDGSNFTLKIRSTKLEDSAMYFCASSGRDTNYGYTFGSGTRLTVV.

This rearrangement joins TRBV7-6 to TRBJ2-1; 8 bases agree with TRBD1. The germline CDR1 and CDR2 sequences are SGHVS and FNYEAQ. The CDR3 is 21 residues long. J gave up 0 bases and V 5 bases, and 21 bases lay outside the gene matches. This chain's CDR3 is CASSPTTSGRTGLSSYNEQFF. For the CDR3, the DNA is TGTGCCAGCAGCCCCACGACCTCCGGACGGACAGGGCTAAGCTCCTACAATGAGCAGTTCTTC.

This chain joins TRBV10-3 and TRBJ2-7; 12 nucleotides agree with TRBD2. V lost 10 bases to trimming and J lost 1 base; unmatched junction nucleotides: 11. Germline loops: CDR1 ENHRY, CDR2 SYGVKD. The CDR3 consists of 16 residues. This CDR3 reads CATGLAGPPLSYEQYF. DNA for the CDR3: TGTGCCACCGGACTAGCGGGACCTCCCCTATCCTACGAGCAGTACTTC.

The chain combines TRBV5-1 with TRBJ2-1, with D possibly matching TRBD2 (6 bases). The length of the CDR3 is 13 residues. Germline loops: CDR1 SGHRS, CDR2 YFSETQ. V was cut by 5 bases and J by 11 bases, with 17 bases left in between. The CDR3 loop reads CASSFLRAGQQFF. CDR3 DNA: TGCGCCAGCAGTTTTCTAAGGGCGGGACAGCAGTTCTTC. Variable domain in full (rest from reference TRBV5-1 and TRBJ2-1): KAGVTQTPRYLIKTRGQQVTLSCSPISGHRSVSWYQQTPGQGLQFLFEYFSETQRNKGNFPGRFSGRQFSNSRSEMNVSTLELGDSALYLCASSFLRAGQQFFGPGTRLTVL.

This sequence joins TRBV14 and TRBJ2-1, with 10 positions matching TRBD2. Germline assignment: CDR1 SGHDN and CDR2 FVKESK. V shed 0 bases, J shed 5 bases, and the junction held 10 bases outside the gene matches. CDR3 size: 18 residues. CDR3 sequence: CASSQEGNLAGVNNEQFF. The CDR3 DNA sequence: TGTGCCAGCAGCCAAGAAGGAAACCTAGCGGGAGTAAACAATGAGCAGTTCTTC.

The CDR3 is CASSERWTEQFF. The CDR3 nucleotides are TGTGCCAGCAGTGAACGGTGGACGGAGCAGTTCTTC. V and J are TRBV6-1 and TRBJ2-1, with no clear D. Looked up from germline, CDR1 is MNHNS and CDR2 is SASEGT. V lost 2 bases, J lost 10 bases, and 9 bases lay in between. The CDR3 totals 12 residues.

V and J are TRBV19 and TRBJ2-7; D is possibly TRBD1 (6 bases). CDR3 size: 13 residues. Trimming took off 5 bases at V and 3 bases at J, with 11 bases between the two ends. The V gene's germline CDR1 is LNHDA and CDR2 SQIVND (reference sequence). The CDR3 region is CASSPQGLYEQYF. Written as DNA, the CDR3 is TGTGCCAGTAGTCCTCAGGGGCTCTACGAGCAGTACTTC.

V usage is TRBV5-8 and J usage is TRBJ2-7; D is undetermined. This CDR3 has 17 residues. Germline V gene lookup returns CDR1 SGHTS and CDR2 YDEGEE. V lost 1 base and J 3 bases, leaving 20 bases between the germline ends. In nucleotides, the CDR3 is TGTGCCAGCAGCTTGATCTTTCTCGGTTATCCCGACTACGAGCAGTACTTC. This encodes CASSLIFLGYPDYEQYF.

For the CDR3, the DNA is TGTGCTAGTGGTTTTGGGTTAGCGGGTCCCTACAATGAGCAGTTCTTC. Translated, it gives CASGFGLAGPYNEQFF. The rearrangement links TRBV12-5 to TRBJ2-1; TRBD2 matches 7 bases. The ends lost 3 bases at V and 2 bases at J; junction bases unmatched: 7. CDR3 length: 16 residues. CDR1 LGHNT and CDR2 FRNRAP come from the germline V gene.

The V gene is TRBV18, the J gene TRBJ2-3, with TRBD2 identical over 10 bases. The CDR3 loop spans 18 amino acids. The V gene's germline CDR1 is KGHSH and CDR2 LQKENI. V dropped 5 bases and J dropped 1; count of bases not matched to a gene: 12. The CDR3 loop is CASSSRRLAGGGTDTQYF. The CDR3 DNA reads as TGTGCCAGCTCATCCCGAAGACTAGCGGGTGGGGGCACAGATACGCAGTATTTT.

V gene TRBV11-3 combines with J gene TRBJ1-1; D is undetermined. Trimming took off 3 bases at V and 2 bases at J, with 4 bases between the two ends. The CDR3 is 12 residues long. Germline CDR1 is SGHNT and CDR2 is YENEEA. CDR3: CASSFSNTEAFF. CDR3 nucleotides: TGTGCCAGCAGCTTTTCCAACACTGAAGCTTTCTTT. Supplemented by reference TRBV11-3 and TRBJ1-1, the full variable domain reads EAGVVQSPRYKIIEKKQPVAFWCNPISGHNTLYWYLQNLGQGPELLIRYENEEAVDDSQLPKDRFSAERLKGVDSTLKIQPAELGDSAVYLCASSFSNTEAFFGQGTRLTVV.